This TCR beta chain was obtained from a study of early T cells in non-severe SARS-CoV-2 infection. In the library, individual cDNA molecules carried attached unique molecular identifiers. TCRdb used MiXCR to reprocess the 5' RACE reads, holding one entry per CDR3 protein. Of under 85,000 distinct CDR3 sequences listed, about 12% are singletons. Comment on this clonotype: Its antigen is not known.

Study-level results: Comparison of clonotypes with VDJdb favored anti-spike CD8 responses while missing private and CD4 specificities.

Sequencing was done on a sample of whole blood. This receptor was taken from an adult who was a healthcare worker with PCR-confirmed SARS-CoV-2 infection or an uninfected control (not recorded which).

The CDR3 sequence is CASSYPAEEAFF. DNA of the CDR3: TGTGCCAGCAGTTACCCGGCAGAAGAAGCTTTCTTT. This rearrangement joins TRBV6-6 to TRBJ1-1, with D hard to call. Germline CDR1 and CDR2: MNHNY and SVGAGI (reference sequence). With 2 bases removed from V and 8 bases from J, the gap between germline ends came to 9 bases. The CDR3 spans 12 residues.